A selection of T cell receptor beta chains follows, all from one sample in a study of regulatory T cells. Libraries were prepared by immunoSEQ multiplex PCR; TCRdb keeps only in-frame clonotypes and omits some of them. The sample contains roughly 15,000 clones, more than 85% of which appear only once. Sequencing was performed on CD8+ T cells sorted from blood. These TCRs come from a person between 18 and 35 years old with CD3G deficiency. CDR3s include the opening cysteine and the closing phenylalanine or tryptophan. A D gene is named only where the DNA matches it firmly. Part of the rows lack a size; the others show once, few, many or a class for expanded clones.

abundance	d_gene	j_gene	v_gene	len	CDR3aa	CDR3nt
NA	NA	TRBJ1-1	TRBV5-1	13	CASSLAGRTEAFF	TGCGCCAGCAGCTTGGCGGGGCGGACTGAAGCTTTCTTT
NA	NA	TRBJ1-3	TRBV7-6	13	CASSPLSGNTIYF	TGTGCCAGCAGCCCACTTTCTGGAAACACCATATATTTT
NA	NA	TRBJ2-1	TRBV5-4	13	CASSLVDNPEQFF	TGTGCCAGCAGCTTGGTTGATAACCCTGAGCAGTTCTTC
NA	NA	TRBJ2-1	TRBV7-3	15	CASSSGALGEDEQFF	TGTGCCAGCAGCTCCGGGGCCTTGGGGGAGGATGAGCAGTTCTTC
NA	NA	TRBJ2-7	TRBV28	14	CASRSGEGLREQYF	TGTGCCAGCAGATCGGGAGAGGGTCTCAGAGAGCAGTACTTC
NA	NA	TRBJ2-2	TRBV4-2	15	CASSQDPLYTGELFF	TGTGCCAGCAGCCAAGATCCGCTGTACACCGGGGAGCTGTTTTTT
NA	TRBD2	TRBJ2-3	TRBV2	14	CATEAGVYLDTQYF	TGTGCCACGGAGGCGGGGGTCTATCTAGATACGCAGTATTTT
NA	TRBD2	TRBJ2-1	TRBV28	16	CASSRRTSGRWDEQFF	TGTGCCAGCAGTCGCCGGACTAGCGGGAGATGGGATGAGCAGTTCTTC
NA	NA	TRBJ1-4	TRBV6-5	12	CATRSPREKLFF	TGTGCCACCCGGTCTCCCCGGGAAAAACTGTTTTTT
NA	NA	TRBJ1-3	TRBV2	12	CASSEVWDTIYF	TGTGCCAGTAGTGAAGTATGGGACACCATATATTTT
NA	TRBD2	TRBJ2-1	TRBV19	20	CASSIEKVPSGDSSYNEQFF	TGTGCCAGTAGTATCGAAAAGGTGCCTAGCGGGGATAGCTCCTACAATGAGCAGTTCTTC
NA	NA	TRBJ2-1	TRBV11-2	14	CASSLGGGADEQFF	TGTGCCAGCAGCTTAGGGGGTGGGGCCGATGAGCAGTTCTTC
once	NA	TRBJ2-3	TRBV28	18	CASSLKNRRAGNTDTQYF	TGTGCCAGCAGTTTAAAGAATCGGAGGGCCGGTAACACAGATACGCAGTATTTT
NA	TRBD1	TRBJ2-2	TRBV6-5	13	CASSPGGTGELFF	TGTGCCAGCAGCCCAGGGGGAACCGGGGAGCTGTTTTTT
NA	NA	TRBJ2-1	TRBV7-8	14	CASSLMDSYNGQFF	TGTGCCAGCAGCCTTATGGACTCCTACAATGGGCAGTTCTTC
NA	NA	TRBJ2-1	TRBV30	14	CAWSKGMGGNEQFF	TGTGCCTGGAGTAAAGGGATGGGGGGAAATGAGCAGTTCTTC